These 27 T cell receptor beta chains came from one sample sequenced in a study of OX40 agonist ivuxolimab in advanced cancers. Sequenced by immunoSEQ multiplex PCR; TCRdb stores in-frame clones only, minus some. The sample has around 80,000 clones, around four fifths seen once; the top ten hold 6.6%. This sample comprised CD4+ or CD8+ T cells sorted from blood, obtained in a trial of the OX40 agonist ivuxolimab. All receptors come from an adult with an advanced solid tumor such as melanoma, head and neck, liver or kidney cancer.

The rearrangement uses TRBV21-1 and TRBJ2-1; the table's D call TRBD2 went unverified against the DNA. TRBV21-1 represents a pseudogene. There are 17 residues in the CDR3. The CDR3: CASSLRTSGRCYNEQFF. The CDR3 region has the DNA TGTGCCAGCAGCCTTCGGACTAGCGGGAGGTGTTACAATGAGCAGTTCTTC.

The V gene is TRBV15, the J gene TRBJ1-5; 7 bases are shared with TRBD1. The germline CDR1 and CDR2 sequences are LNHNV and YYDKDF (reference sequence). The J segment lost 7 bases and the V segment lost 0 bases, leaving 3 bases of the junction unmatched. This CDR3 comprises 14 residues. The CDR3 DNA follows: TGTGCCACCAGCAGAGAAGGGGGCGGGCAGCCCCAGCATTTT. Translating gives CATSREGGGQPQHF.

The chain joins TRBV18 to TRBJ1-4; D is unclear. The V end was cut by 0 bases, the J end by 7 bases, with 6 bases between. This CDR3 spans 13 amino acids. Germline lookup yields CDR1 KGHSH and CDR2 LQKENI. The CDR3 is CASSPPLGEKLFF. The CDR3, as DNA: TGTGCCAGCTCACCACCGTTAGGTGAAAAACTGTTTTTT.

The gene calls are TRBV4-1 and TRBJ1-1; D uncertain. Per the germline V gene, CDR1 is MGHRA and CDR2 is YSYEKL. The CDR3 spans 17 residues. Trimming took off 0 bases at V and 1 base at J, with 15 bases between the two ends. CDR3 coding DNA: TGCGCCAGCAGCCAAGACGCCGGGAGCGGAAGGAACACTGAAGCTTTCTTT. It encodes CASSQDAGSGRNTEAFF.

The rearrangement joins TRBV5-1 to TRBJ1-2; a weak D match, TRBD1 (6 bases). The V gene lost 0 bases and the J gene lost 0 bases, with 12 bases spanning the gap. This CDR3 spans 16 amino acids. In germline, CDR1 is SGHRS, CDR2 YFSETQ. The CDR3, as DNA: TGCGCCAGCAGCTTGGACGACAGGCTAGCTAACTATGGCTACACCTTC. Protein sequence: CASSLDDRLANYGYTF.

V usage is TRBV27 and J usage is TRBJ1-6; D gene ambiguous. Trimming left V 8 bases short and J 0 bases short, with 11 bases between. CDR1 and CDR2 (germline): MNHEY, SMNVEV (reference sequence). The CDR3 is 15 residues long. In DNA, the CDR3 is TGTGCCAGCCGGGTAGCGAGCTCCTATAATTCACCCCTCCACTTT. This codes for CASRVASSYNSPLHF.

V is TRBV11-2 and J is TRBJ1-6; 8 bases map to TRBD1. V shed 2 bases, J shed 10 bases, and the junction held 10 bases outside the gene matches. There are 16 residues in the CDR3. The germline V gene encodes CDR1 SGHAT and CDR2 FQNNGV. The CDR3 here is CASSLNLMGQESPLHF. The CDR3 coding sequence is TGTGCCAGCAGCTTAAACTTAATGGGACAGGAGTCACCCCTCCACTTT.

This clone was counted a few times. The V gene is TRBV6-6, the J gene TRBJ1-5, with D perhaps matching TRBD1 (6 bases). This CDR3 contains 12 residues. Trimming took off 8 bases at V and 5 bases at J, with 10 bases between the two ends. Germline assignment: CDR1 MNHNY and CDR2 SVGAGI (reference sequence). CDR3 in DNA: TGTGCCAGCGGGACAAATGATCAGCCCCAGCATTTT. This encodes CASGTNDQPQHF.

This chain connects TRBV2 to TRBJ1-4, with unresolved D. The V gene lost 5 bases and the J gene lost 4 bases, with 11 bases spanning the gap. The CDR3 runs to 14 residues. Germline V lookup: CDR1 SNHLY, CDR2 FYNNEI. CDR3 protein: CASSSRSFNEKLFF. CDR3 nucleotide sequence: TGTGCCAGCAGTTCCAGGTCCTTTAATGAAAAACTGTTTTTT. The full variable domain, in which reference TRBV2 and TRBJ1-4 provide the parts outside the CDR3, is EPEVTQTPSHQVTQMGQEVILRCVPISNHLYFYWYRQILGQKVEFLVSFYNNEISEKSEIFDDQFSVERPDGSNFTLKIRSTKLEDSAMYFCASSSRSFNEKLFFGSGTQLSVL.

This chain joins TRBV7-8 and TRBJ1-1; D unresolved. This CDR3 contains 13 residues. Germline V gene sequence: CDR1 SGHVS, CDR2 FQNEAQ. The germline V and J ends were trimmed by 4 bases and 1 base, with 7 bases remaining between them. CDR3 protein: CASSSQRNTEAFF. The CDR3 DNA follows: TGTGCCAGCAGCTCTCAGAGGAACACTGAAGCTTTCTTT.

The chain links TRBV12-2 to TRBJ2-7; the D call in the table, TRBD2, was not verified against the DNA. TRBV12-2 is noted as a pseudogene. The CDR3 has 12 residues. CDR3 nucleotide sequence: TGTGCAAGTCGGGCAGGACTGTACGAGCAGTACGTC. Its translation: CASRAGLYEQYV.

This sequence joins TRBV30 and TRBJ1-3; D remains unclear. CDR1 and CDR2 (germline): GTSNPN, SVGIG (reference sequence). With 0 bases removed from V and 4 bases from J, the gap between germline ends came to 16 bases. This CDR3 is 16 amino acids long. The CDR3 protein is CAWSVLSRWGGNTIYF. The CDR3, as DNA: TGTGCCTGGAGTGTACTTTCGCGATGGGGAGGAAACACCATATATTTT.

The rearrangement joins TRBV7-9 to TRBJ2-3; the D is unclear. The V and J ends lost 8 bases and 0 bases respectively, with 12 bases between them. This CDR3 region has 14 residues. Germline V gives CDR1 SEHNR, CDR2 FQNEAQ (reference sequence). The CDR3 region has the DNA TGTGCCAGCCACGGCCTATCTAGCACAGATACGCAGTATTTT. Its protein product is CASHGLSSTDTQYF.

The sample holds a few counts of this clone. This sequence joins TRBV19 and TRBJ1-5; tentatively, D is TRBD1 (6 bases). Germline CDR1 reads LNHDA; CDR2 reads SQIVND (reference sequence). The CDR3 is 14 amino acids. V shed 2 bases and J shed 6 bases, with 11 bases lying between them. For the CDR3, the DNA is TGTGCCAGTAGTATACTGGTACAGGGTCAGCCCCAGCATTTT. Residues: CASSILVQGQPQHF.

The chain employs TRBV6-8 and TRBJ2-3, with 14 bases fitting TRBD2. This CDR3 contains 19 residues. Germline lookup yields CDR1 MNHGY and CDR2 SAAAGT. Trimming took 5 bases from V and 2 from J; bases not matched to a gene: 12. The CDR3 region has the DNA TGTGCCAGCAGTAGGGGACTAGCGGGAGCGAGGGATTACACAGATACGCAGTATTTT. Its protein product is CASSRGLAGARDYTDTQYF.

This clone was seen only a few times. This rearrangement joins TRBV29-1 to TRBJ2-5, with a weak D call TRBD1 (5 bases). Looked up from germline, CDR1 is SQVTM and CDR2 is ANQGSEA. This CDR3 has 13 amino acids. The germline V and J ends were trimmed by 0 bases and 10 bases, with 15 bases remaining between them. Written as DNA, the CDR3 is TGCAGCGTTGAAGAGACAGCTCGAAGAATCCAGTACTTC. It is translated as CSVEETARRIQYF.

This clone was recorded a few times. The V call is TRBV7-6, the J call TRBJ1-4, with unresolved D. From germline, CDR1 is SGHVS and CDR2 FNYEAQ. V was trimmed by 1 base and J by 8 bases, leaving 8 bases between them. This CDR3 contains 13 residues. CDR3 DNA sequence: TGTGCCAGCAGCTTAGTGTCGGGGGAAAAACTGTTTTTT. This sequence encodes CASSLVSGEKLFF. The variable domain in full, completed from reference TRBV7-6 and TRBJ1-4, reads GAGVSQSPRYKVTKRGQDVALRCDPISGHVSLYWYRQALGQGPEFLTYFNYEAQQDKSGLPNDRFSAERPEGSISTLTIQRTEQRDSAMYRCASSLVSGEKLFFGSGTQLSVL.

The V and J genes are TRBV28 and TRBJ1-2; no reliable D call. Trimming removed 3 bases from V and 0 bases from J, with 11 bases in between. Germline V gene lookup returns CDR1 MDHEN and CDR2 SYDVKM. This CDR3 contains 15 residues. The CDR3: CASSFPIETNYGYTF. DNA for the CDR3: TGTGCCAGCAGTTTTCCCATCGAGACTAACTATGGCTACACCTTC.

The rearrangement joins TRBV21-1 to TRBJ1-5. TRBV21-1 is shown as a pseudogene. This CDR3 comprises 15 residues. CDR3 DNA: TGTGCCAGCAGCAAAGCTACCCCCTTTCATCAGCCCCAGCATTTT. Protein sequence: CASSKATPFHQPQHF.

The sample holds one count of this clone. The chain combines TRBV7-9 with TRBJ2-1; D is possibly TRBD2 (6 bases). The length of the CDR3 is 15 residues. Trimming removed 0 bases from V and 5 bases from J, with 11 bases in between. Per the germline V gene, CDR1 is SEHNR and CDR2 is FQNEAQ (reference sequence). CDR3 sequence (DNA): TGTGCCAGCAGCTTAGCGGAGGGTGGACACAATGAGCAGTTCTTC. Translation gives CASSLAEGGHNEQFF.

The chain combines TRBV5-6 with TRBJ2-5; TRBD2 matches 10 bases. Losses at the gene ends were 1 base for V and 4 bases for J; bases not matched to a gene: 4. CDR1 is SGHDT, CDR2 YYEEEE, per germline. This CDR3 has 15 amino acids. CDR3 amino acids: CASSLRLAGGETQYF. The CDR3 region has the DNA TGTGCCAGCAGCTTGAGATTAGCGGGGGGAGAGACCCAGTACTTC.

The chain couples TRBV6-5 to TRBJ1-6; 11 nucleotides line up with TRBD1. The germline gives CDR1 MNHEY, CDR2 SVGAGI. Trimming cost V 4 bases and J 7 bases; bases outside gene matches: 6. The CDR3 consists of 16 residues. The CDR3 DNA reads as TGTGCCAGCAGTTTACACGGGACAGGGGGGAATTCACCCCTCCACTTT. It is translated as CASSLHGTGGNSPLHF.

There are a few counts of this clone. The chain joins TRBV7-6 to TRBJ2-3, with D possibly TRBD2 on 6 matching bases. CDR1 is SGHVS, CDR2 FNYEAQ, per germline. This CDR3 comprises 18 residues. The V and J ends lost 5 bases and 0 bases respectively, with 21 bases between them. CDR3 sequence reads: CASSPGTFRGSSTDTQYF. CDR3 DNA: TGTGCCAGCAGCCCGGGAACCTTCCGGGGGTCTAGCACAGATACGCAGTATTTT.

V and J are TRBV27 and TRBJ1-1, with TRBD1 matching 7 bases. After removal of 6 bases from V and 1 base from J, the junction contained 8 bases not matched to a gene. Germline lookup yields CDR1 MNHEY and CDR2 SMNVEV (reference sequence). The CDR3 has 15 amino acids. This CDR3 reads CASSPTGRRNTEAFF. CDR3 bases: TGTGCCAGCAGCCCGACAGGGAGGCGGAACACTGAAGCTTTCTTT.

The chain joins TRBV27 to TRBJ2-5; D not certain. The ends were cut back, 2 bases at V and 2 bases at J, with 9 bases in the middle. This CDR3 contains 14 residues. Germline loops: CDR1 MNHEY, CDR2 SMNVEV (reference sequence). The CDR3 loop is CASSLIHRQETQYF. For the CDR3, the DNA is TGTGCCAGCAGTTTAATTCACAGACAAGAGACCCAGTACTTC.

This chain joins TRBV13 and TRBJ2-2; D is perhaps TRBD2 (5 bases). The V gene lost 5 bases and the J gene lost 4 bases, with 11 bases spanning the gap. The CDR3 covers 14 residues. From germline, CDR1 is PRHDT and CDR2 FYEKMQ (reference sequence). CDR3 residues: CASSITEGTGELFF. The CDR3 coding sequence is TGTGCCAGCAGCATAACCGAGGGCACCGGGGAGCTGTTTTTT.

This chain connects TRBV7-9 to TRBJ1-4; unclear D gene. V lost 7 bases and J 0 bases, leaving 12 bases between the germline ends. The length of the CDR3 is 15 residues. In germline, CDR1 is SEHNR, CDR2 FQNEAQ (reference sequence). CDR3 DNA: TGTGCCAGCATCCCGAGTCTTGCAACTAATGAAAAACTGTTTTTT. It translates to CASIPSLATNEKLFF.